The rows below give T cell receptor beta chains drawn from one sample of a study of blood T cell repertoires in COVID-19. Sequencing used immunoSEQ multiplex PCR; TCRdb keeps in-frame clones, though not all of them. Of roughly 180,000 clones in the sample, 80% to 90% were seen once. The sequenced sample consisted of peripheral blood. Every receptor here comes from a middle-aged man who had recovered from COVID-19. Each CDR3 is given without its conserved first and last residue.

v_call cdr3_aa
TRBV6-2/TRBV6-3 ASSPPVGGPPEAF
TRBV28 ASSTPGLVLDTQY
TRBV18 ASSLTPGQSSYEQY
TRBV7-3 ASSSLAGGQETQY
TRBV7-9 ASSLSGVDEQF
TRBV7-9 ASSLGAGSYNEQF
TRBV5-6 ASSSGTTYEQY
TRBV6-5 ASSYSRLRGTGELF
TRBV30 AWSGTAGGEKLF
TRBV7-9 ASSLSVWSYNEQF
TRBV19 ASSIDLGTYEQY
TRBV4-3 ASSRRVNTEAF
TRBV27 ASSLRGKEQF
TRBV9 ASSGGGTGLTTGELF
TRBV6-5 ASSGQGGSTEAF
TRBV28 ASNGGTEAF